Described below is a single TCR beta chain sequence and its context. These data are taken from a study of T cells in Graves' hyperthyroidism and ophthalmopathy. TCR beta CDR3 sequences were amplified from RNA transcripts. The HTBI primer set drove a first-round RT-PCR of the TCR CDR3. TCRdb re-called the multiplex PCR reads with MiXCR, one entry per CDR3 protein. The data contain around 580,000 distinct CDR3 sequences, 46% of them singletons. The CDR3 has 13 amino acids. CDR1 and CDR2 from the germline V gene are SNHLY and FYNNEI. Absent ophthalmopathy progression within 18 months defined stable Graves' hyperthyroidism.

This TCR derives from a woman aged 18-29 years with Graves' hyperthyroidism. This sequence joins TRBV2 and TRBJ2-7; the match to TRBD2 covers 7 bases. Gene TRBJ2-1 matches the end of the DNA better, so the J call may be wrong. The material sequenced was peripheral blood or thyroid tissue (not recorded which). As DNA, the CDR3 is TGTGCCAGCAGCGCAGCGGGATACAATGAGCAGTTCTTC. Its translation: CASSAAGYNEQFF.